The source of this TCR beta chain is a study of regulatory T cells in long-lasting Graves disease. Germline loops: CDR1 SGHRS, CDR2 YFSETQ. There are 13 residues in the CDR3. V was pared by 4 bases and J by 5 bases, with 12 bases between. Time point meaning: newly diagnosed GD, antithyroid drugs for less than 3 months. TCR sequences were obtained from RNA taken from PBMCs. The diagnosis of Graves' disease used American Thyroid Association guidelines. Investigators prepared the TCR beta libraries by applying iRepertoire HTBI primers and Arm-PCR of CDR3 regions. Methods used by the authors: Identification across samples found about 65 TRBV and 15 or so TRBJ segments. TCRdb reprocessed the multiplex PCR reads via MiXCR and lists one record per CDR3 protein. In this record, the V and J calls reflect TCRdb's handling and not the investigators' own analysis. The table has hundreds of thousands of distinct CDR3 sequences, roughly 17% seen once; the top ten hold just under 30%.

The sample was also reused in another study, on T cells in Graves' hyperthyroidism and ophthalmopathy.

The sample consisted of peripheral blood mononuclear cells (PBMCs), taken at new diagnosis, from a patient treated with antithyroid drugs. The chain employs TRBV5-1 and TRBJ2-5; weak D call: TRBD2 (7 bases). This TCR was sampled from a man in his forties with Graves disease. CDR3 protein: CASSRGGAETQYF. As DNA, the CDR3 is TGCGCCAGCAGCCGAGGGGGGGCGGAGACCCAGTACTTC.